This T cell receptor (beta chain) is from a study of blood T cell repertoires in COVID-19. Study at large: Sites in the United States, Italy and Spain provided acute and convalescent COVID-19 samples. T cells, B-cell-depleted T cells, or PBMCs supplied cDNA or gDNA.

Germline CDR1 and CDR2: LNHDA and SQIVND (reference sequence). Trimming shortened V by 3 bases and J by 2 bases, and 11 bases separated the two germline ends. There are 14 residues in the CDR3. Sequenced by immunoSEQ multiplex PCR; TCRdb stores in-frame clones only, minus some. The data contain about 240,000 clones, roughly nine tenths of them seen just once; the ten biggest clones take up 6.2%. This chain uses TRBV19 with TRBJ2-7; perhaps TRBD1 as D (5 bases). This receptor was taken from a man aged 55 to 70 with acute or convalescent COVID-19. Sample: peripheral blood. DNA for the CDR3: TGTGCCAGTAGTATGGGCCAGGGCCCCTACGAGCAGTACTTC. It specifies CASSMGQGPYEQYF.